This is a list of T cell receptor beta chains from one sample in a study of regulatory T cells in long-lasting Graves disease. TCRdb reprocessed the multiplex PCR reads via MiXCR and lists one record per CDR3 protein. The sample has 650,000 to 850,000 distinct CDR3 sequences; about 32% are singletons. The sample in question was peripheral blood mononuclear cells (PBMCs), obtained when the disease was refractory, from a patient treated with antithyroid drugs. The source of these receptors is a female donor with Graves disease. Each CDR3 is given with its conserved first and last residue. D genes are given only for firm matches. Some rows have no size entry. The others give once, few or many, or a class for an expanded clone.

NA	many	TRBV11-1	TRBJ2-2	12	TGTGCCAGCAGCTTTGGGTACGGGGAGCTGTTTTTT	CASSFGYGELFF
NA	NA	TRBV19	TRBJ2-2	18	TGTGCCAGTACCTCTCATCAAAGAGACATCCTCCCCAGCGGGGAGCTGTTTTTT	CASTSHQRDILPSGELFF
TRBD1	NA	TRBV5-5	TRBJ2-5	14	TGTGCCAGCAGACCCCGACAGGGGGGAGAGACCCAGTGCTTC	CASRPRQGGETQCF
TRBD2	NA	TRBV7-3	TRBJ2-7	14	TGTACCAGCAGCTTCCCTAGCGGGAACTACGAGCAGTACTTC	CTSSFPSGNYEQYF
TRBD2	few	TRBV20-1	TRBJ2-7	15	TGCAGTGCTAGAGATTTACTAGCGGGGACCTACGAGCAGTACTTC	CSARDLLAGTYEQYF
NA	few	TRBV11-2	TRBJ2-3	13	TGTGCCAGCAGTTTGGGGAGCACAGATACGCAGTATTTT	CASSLGSTDTQYF
TRBD1	few	TRBV6-1	TRBJ2-7	13	TGTGCCAGCAGCATCGGACAGGACTACGAGCAGTACTTC	CASSIGQDYEQYF
NA	few	TRBV20-1	TRBJ2-6	15	TGCAGTGCTAGAGCACAGGGTTCCGGGGCCAACGTCCTGACTTTC	CSARAQGSGANVLTF
NA	few	TRBV7-9	TRBJ1-1	12	TGTGCCAGCAGCTTAGTTTCAGGTGAAGCTTTCTTT	CASSLVSGEAFF
TRBD2	NA	TRBV11-3	TRBJ2-1	15	TGTGCCAGCAGCCCATACAGTGGGGGGGGAGGTGAGCAGTTCTTC	CASSPYSGGGGEQFF
NA	NA	TRBV25-1	TRBJ2-2	15	TGTGCCAGCAGCCCCCCCGCGGGATTACCCGGGGAGCTGTTTTTT	CASSPPAGLPGELFF
NA	few	TRBV30	TRBJ1-5	14	TGTGCCTGGAGTCGGCCAGGGGGCAATCAGCCCCAGCATTTT	CAWSRPGGNQPQHF
NA	few	TRBV5-1	TRBJ1-2	14	TGCGCCAGCAGCTTGGCCGGGACGGAGGGCGGCTACACCTTC	CASSLAGTEGGYTF
TRBD1	NA	TRBV4-1	TRBJ1-2	15	TGCGCCAGCAGCCAAGTGGCAGGGGGCGCTTATCGCTACACCTTC	CASSQVAGGAYRYTF
NA	few	TRBV19	TRBJ2-7	13	TGTGCCAGCTCCAGGACAGAAGGATACGAGCAGTACTTC	CASSRTEGYEQYF
TRBD2	many	TRBV20-1	TRBJ2-7	12	TGCAGTGCTAGACTAGCGGAGTACGAGCAGTACTTC	CSARLAEYEQYF
NA	NA	TRBV19	TRBJ1-2	13	TGTGCCAGTAGTATAACGGGGGGCGAAGGCTACACCTTC	CASSITGGEGYTF
TRBD1	many	TRBV28	TRBJ1-2	14	TGTGCCAGCAGCTCCGGACAGGGGACGTATGGCTACACCTTC	CASSSGQGTYGYTF
NA	NA	TRBV20-1	TRBJ1-5	13	TGCAGTGTTCAATCAGGAGGCAATCAGCCCCAGCATTTT	CSVQSGGNQPQHF
NA	NA	TRBV2	TRBJ1-4	15	TGTGCCAGCAGGCTCAGGGAAACAACTAATGAAAAACTGTTTTTT	CASRLRETTNEKLFF
NA	NA	TRBV19	TRBJ2-7	14	TGTGCCAGTAATAAAGGGGACACATACTACGAGCAGTACTTC	CASNKGDTYYEQYF
NA	NA	TRBV30	TRBJ1-2	14	TGTGCCTGGAGTAGGAGGGATCGGTCTGATGGCTACACCTTC	CAWSRRDRSDGYTF
NA	NA	TRBV6-2/TRBV6-3	TRBJ2-7	13	TGTGCCAGCAGTCCAGCAGGGTTGTACGAGCAGTACTTC	CASSPAGLYEQYF
TRBD1	many	TRBV12-3/TRBV12-4	TRBJ1-2	12	TGTGCCAGCACTGGGACAGCCTATGGCTACACCTTC	CASTGTAYGYTF
NA	few	TRBV20-1	TRBJ1-1	13	TGCAGTGCTAAGGGCAGGCCGAACACTGAAGCTTTCTTT	CSAKGRPNTEAFF
NA	few	TRBV6-9	TRBJ1-5	17	TGTGCCAGCAGTTACTCATCCCCAAAACGCGCTAATCAGCCCCAGCATTTT	CASSYSSPKRANQPQHF
TRBD2	NA	TRBV5-5	TRBJ2-2	16	TGTGCCAGCAGCCCCGGGACTAGCTTGAACACCGGGGAGCTGTTTTTT	CASSPGTSLNTGELFF